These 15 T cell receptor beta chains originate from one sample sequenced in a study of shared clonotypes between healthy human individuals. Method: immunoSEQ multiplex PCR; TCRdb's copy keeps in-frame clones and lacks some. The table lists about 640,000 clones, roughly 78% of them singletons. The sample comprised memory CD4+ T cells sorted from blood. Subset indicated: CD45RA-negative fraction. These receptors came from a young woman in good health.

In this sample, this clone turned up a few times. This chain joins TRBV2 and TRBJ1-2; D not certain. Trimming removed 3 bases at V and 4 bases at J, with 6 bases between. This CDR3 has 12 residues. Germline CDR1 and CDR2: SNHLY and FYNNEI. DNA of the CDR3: TGTGCCAGCAGTGAGGCAGCCTATGGCTACACCTTC. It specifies CASSEAAYGYTF. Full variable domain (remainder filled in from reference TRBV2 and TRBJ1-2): EPEVTQTPSHQVTQMGQEVILRCVPISNHLYFYWYRQILGQKVEFLVSFYNNEISEKSEIFDDQFSVERPDGSNFTLKIRSTKLEDSAMYFCASSEAAYGYTFGSGTRLTVV.

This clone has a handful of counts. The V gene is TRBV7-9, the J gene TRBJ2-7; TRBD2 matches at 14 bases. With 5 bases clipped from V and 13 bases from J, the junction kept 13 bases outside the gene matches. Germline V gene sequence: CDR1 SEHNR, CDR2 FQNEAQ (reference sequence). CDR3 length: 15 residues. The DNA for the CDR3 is TGTGCCAGCAGCCCAGAGACTAGCGGGAGGGCCCCCGGATACTTC. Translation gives CASSPETSGRAPGYF.

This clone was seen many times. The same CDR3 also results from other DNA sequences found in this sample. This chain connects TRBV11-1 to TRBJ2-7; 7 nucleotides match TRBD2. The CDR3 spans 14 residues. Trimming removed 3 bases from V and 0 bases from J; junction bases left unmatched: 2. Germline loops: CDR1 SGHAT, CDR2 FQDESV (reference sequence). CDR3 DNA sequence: TGTGCCAGCAGCTTTCAGCGGGACTCCTACGAGCAGTACTTC. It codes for CASSFQRDSYEQYF.

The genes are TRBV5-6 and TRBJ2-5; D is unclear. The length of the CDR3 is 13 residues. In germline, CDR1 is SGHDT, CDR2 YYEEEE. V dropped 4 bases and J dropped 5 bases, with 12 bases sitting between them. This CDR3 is CASSSYMEETQYF. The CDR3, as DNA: TGTGCCAGCAGCAGCTACATGGAGGAGACCCAGTACTTC.

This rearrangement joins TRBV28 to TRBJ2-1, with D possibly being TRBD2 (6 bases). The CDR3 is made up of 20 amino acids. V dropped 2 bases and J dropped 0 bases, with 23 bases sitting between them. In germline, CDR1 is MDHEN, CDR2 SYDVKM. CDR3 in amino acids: CASSLGTAYFGQGSYNEQFF. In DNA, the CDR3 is TGTGCCAGCAGTTTAGGGACTGCCTACTTTGGCCAGGGCTCCTACAATGAGCAGTTCTTC.

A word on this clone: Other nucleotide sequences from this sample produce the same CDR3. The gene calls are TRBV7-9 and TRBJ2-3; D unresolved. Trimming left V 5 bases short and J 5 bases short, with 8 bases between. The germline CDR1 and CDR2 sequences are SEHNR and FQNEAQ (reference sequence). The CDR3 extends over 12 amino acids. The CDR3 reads CASSPRRDTQYF. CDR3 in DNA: TGTGCCAGCAGCCCTCGAAGAGATACGCAGTATTTT.

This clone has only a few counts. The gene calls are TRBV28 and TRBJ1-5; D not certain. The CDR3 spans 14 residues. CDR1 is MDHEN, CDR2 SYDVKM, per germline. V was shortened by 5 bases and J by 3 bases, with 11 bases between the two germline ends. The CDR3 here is CASSRSAVNQPQHF. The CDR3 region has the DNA TGTGCCAGCAGTCGTTCGGCGGTCAATCAGCCCCAGCATTTT.

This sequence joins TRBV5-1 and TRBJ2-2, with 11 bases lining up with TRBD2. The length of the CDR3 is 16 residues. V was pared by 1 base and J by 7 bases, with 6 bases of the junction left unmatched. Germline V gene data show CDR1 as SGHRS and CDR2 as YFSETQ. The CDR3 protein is CASSLLAGGDVGELFF. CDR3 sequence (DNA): TGCGCCAGCAGCTTGTTAGCGGGAGGGGATGTCGGGGAGCTGTTTTTT.

As DNA, the CDR3 is TGCGCCAGCAGCTTGAGGGGGCACGGGAACACTGAAGCTTTCTTT. It is translated as CASSLRGHGNTEAFF. The chain carries TRBV5-1 and TRBJ1-1, with 7 bases matching TRBD1. Germline V CDR1 and CDR2: SGHRS, YFSETQ. This CDR3 region has 15 residues. The V gene end was trimmed by 1 base and the J gene end by 1 base; junction bases not matched to a gene: 4.

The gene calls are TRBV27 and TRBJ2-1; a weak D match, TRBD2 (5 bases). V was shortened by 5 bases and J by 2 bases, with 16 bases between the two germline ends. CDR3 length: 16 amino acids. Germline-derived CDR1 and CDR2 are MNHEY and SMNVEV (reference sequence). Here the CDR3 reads CASSPRGAAPYNEQFF. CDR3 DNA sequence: TGTGCCAGCAGTCCCCGGGGAGCCGCCCCCTACAATGAGCAGTTCTTC.

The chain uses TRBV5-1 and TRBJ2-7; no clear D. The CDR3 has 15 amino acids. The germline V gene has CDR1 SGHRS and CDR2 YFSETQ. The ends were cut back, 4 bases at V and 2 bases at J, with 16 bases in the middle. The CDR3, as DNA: TGCGCCAGCAGCGCTGGATGGTCCCCTCCCTACGAGCAGTACTTC. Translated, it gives CASSAGWSPPYEQYF.

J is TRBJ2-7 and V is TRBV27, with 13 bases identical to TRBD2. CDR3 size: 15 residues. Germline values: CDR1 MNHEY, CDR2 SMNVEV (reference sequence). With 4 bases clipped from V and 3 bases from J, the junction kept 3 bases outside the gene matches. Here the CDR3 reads CASSSRTSGSYEQYF. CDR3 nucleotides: TGTGCCAGCAGTTCCCGGACTAGCGGGAGCTACGAGCAGTACTTC.

The CDR3 DNA reads as TGTGCCAGCTCACCCAGGACTAGCGGTGCTAGCACAGATACGCAGTATTTT. It encodes CASSPRTSGASTDTQYF. This chain uses TRBV18 with TRBJ2-3; 10 bases map to TRBD2. The CDR3 totals 17 residues. Germline V gene data show CDR1 as KGHSH and CDR2 as LQKENI. The trim removed 3 bases at V and 0 bases at J, leaving 6 bases unmatched.

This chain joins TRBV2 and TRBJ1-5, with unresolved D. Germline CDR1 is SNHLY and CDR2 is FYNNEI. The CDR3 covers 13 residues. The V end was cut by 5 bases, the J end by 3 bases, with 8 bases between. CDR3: CASSIEVNQPQHF. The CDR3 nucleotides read TGTGCCAGCAGTATAGAAGTCAATCAGCCCCAGCATTTT.

CDR3 residues: CASSVRESGANVLTF. The CDR3 bases are TGTGCCAGCAGTGTTAGAGAATCTGGGGCCAACGTCCTGACTTTC. V is TRBV2 and J is TRBJ2-6; D is uncertain. V dropped 4 bases and J dropped 1 base, with 8 bases sitting between them. The CDR3 length is 15 residues. CDR1 SNHLY and CDR2 FYNNEI come from the germline V gene.